This is a list of T cell receptor beta chains from one sample in a study of blood T cells in healthy people across ages. TCRdb called the 5' RACE reads again in MiXCR, with one record for every CDR3 protein. The sample holds about a million distinct CDR3 sequences, 51% seen once. Sequenced material: blood. These receptors all come from a woman aged 60-75 years in good health. CDR3s include the opening cysteine and the closing phenylalanine or tryptophan. Each record gives: clone size, D gene, V gene, CDR3 protein. A D gene is named only where the DNA matches it firmly. Part of the rows lack a size; the others show once, few, many or a class for expanded clones.

>.|.|TRBV27
CASSRRDGPYEQYF
>few|TRBD1|TRBV4-2
CASSLRDRDNEKLFF
>.|TRBD1|TRBV27
CASSSSGTGGAPLHF
>few|TRBD2|TRBV7-9
CASRGTSGRYNEQFF
>.|.|TRBV6-1
CASSPNFLTTGSNQPQHF
>.|TRBD1|TRBV5-1
CASSLALRQGSSGYTF
>.|TRBD1|TRBV2
CASRRTGESAYNEQFF
>.|.|TRBV12-3/TRBV12-4
CASSRMAGLAGELFF
>.|.|TRBV29-1
CSVSGGNTEAFF
>.|TRBD1|TRBV27
CASSPRDRGRNQPQHF
>many|TRBD2|TRBV18
CASSTSGSSLYEQYF
>.|.|TRBV4-1
CASSQNSAGGTYEQYF
>.|TRBD1|TRBV20-1
CSAPGQGNTEAFF
>once|.|TRBV6-6
CASSPQGRGNQPQHF
>few|TRBD1|TRBV28
CASFPPTGSYNEQFF
>.|TRBD2|TRBV6-1
CASSEGLAGGTYNEQFF
>.|.|TRBV5-1
CASSLGWGSNNEQFF
>once|TRBD2|TRBV6-5
CASSYPGLAENEQYF
>.|TRBD1|TRBV30
CAWRTKGTGFTGANVLTF
>.|.|TRBV28
CASSLAGRVYGYTF
>few|TRBD2|TRBV12-3/TRBV12-4
CASRLSGRNQETQYF
>.|.|TRBV20-1
CSARFEAYEQYF
>.|TRBD2|TRBV7-9
CASSAGTSGSDEQFF
>few|TRBD1|TRBV6-6
CASSMGTGANQPQHF
>.|.|TRBV2
CASYRAYEQYF
>few|.|TRBV29-1
CSVFLGHSYEQYF
>.|.|TRBV6-5
CASKEGPTDTQYF
>few|.|TRBV7-2
CASNPGVRTDTQYF
>.|TRBD1|TRBV7-2
CASSLGQQNEKLFF
>.|.|TRBV3-1
CASSVMPMNTEAFF
>many|TRBD2|TRBV29-1
CSETSAETQYF
>.|TRBD1|TRBV20-1
CSATGTGSSYNEQFF
>few|TRBD1|TRBV4-3
CASSQDGTVYEQYF
>few|.|TRBV12-5
CASGPRKKHYEQYF
>.|.|TRBV5-1
CASSFRVGGDTDTQYF
>few|.|TRBV20-1
CSARRAGTTDTQYF
>.|.|TRBV30
CATTRPSTDTQYF
>.|TRBD2|TRBV20-1
CSAETSGRDTQYF
>.|.|TRBV12-3/TRBV12-4
CASSWRTGELFF
>.|TRBD2|TRBV7-2
CASSLDGTSGTYEQYF
>.|.|TRBV7-8
CASSLSRGSREQYF
>.|TRBD2|TRBV29-1
CSVVWTSGRYEQYF
>.|TRBD1|TRBV20-1
CSARDSDRAPKSITDTQYF
>.|TRBD1|TRBV5-5
CASSQGQGARGYTF